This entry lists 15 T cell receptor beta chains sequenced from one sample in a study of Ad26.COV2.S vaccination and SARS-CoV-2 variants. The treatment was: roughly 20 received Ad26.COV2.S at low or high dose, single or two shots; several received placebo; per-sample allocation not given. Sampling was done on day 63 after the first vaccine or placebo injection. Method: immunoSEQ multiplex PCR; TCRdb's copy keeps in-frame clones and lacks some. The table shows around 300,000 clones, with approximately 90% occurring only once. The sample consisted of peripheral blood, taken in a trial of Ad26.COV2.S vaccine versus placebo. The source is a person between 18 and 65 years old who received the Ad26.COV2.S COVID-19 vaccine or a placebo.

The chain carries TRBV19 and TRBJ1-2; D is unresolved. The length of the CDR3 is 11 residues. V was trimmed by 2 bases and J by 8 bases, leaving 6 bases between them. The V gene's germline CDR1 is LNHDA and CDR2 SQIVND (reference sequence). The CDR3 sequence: CASSISDGYTF. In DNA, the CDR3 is TGTGCCAGTAGTATATCAGACGGCTACACCTTC.

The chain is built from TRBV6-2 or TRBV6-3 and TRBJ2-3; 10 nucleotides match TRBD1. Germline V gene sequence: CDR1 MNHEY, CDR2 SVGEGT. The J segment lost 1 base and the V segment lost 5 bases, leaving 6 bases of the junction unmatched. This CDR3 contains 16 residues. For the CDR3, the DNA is TGTGCCAGCAGTCCGCGACAGGGGGCAGGCACAGATACGCAGTATTTT. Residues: CASSPRQGAGTDTQYF.

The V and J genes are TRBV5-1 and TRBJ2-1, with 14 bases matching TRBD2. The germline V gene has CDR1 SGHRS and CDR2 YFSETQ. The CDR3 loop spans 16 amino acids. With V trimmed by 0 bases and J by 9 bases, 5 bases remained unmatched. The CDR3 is CASSLAPGLAGVEQFF. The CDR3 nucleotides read TGCGCCAGCAGCTTGGCCCCGGGACTAGCGGGAGTTGAGCAGTTCTTC.

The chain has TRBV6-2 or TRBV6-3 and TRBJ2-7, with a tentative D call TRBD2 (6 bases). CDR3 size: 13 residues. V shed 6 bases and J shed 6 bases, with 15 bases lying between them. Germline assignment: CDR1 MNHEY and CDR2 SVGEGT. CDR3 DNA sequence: TGTGCCAGCAGCGAGCCGGGGGACGGCGAGCAGTACTTC. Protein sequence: CASSEPGDGEQYF.

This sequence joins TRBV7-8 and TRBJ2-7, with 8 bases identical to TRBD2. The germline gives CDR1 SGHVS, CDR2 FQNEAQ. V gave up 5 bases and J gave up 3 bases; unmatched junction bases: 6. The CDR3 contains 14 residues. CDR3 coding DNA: TGTGCCAGCAGCCCCCGGGAGGGCGTCTACGAGCAGTACTTC. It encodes CASSPREGVYEQYF.

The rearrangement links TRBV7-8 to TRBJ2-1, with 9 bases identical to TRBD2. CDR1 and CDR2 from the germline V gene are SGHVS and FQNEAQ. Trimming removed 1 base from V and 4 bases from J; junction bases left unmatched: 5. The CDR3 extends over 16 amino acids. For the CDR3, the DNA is TGTGCCAGCAGCTTAGTAGCGGGAGATCGTTACAATGAGCAGTTCTTC. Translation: CASSLVAGDRYNEQFF.

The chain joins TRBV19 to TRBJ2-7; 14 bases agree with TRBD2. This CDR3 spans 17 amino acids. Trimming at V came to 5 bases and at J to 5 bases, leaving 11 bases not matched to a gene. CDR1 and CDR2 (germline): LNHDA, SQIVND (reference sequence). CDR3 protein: CASSSTGLAGGPNEQYF. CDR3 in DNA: TGTGCCAGTAGTTCCACAGGACTAGCGGGAGGTCCCAACGAGCAGTACTTC. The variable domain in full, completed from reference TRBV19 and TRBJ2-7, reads DGGITQSPKYLFRKEGQNVTLSCEQNLNHDAMYWYRQDPGQGLRLIYYSQIVNDFQKGDIAEGYSVSREKKESFPLTVTSAQKNPTAFYLCASSSTGLAGGPNEQYFGPGTRLTVT.

CDR3 sequence (DNA): TGTGCCAGCAGCCAAGAGGGGCAGATGAACACTGAAGCTTTCTTT. It specifies CASSQEGQMNTEAFF. The gene calls are TRBV4-2 and TRBJ1-1, with D possibly being TRBD1 (5 bases). The CDR3 extends over 15 amino acids. Germline CDR1 reads LGHNA; CDR2 reads YNFKEQ. With 0 bases removed from V and 0 bases from J, the gap between germline ends came to 8 bases.

DNA of the CDR3: TGCAGTGCTAGTAAGGGGGTCTATGGCTACACCTTC. It codes for CSASKGVYGYTF. The chain links TRBV20-1 to TRBJ1-2, with D perhaps TRBD1 (6 bases). Trimming removed 3 bases from V and 4 bases from J, with 9 bases in between. This CDR3 region has 12 residues. Looked up from germline, CDR1 is DFQATT and CDR2 is SNEGSKA (reference sequence).

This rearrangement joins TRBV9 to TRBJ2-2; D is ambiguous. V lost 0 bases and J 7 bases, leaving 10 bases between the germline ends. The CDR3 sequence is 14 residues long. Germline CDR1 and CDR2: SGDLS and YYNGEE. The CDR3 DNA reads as TGTGCCAGCAGCGTAGGTCGTCCGGGCGGGGAGCTGTTTTTT. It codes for CASSVGRPGGELFF.

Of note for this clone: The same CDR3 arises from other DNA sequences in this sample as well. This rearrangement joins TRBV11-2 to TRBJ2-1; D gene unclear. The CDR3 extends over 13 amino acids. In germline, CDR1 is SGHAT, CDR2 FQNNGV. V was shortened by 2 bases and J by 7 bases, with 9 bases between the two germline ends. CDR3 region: CASSLSSGNEQFF. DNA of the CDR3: TGTGCCAGCAGCTTATCCAGTGGGAATGAGCAGTTCTTC.

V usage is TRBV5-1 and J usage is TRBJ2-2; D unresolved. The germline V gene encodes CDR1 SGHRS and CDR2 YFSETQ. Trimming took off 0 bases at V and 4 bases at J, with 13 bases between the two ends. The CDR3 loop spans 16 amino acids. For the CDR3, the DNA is TGCGCCAGCAGCTTGGAGACAACCGGCGTCACCGGGGAGCTGTTTTTT. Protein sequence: CASSLETTGVTGELFF.

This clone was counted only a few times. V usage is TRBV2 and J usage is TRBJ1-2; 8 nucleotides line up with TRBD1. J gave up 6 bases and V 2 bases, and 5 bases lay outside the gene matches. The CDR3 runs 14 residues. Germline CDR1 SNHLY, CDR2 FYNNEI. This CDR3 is CASSEQGADHGYTF. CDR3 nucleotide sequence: TGTGCCAGCAGTGAACAGGGGGCAGATCATGGCTACACCTTC.

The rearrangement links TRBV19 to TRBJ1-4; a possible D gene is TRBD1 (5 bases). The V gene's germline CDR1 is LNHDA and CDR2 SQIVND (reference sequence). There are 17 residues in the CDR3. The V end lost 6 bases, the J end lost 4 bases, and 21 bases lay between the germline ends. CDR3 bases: TGTGCCAGTAGAATAACGGGACTTCCGGGACTTAATGAAAAACTGTTTTTT. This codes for CASRITGLPGLNEKLFF. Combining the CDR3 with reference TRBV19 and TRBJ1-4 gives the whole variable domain DGGITQSPKYLFRKEGQNVTLSCEQNLNHDAMYWYRQDPGQGLRLIYYSQIVNDFQKGDIAEGYSVSREKKESFPLTVTSAQKNPTAFYLCASRITGLPGLNEKLFFGSGTQLSVL.

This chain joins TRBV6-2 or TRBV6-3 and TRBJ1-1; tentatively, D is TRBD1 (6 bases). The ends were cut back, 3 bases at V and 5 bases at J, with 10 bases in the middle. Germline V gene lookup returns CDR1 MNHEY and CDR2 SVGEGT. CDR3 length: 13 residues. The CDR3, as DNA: TGTGCCAGCAGTTATTGGGGGCGGACTGAAGCTTTCTTT. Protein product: CASSYWGRTEAFF.